The present T cell receptor (beta chain) was sequenced within a study of shared clonotypes between healthy human individuals. Findings and caveats of the study: Apart from blood, nothing was sampled; tissue repertoires likely differ.

This clone appeared many times. Its antigen is undetermined. V lost 0 bases and J lost 1, with 7 bases in between. CDR3 size: 14 residues. Germline V gene data show CDR1 as SGHRS and CDR2 as YFSETQ. Each of the donors was a healthy adult who was HIV-negative and had not had a recent acute infection or vaccination. TCRdb's table, derived via immunoSEQ multiplex PCR, lists solely in-frame clones and lacks some. There are about 490,000 clones in the sample; 65% to 80% occur only once, and approximately 12% lies in the top ten. The sample taken for sequencing was PBMCs. This clonotype was obtained from a woman aged 40 to 55 in good health. Some clones in this sample may be carry-over from other donors' samples. The V call is TRBV5-1, the J call TRBJ2-5; no clear D gene. The DNA of the CDR3 is TGCGCCAGCAGCTTGGACAGCCGCCAAGAGACCCAGTACTTC. This translates into CASSLDSRQETQYF.